This TCR beta chain was identified during a study of blood T cells in healthy people across ages. With 3 bases clipped from V and 2 bases from J, the junction kept 6 bases outside the gene matches. The CDR3 is 15 residues long. The second PCR ran about 6 to 12 cycles with a sample-barcoded 5' primer and J-beta primers. Individual samples furnished no less than 3 million CDR3-containing paired-end reads apiece. TCRdb called the 5' RACE reads again in MiXCR, with one record for every CDR3 protein. Found here are roughly 1,300,000 distinct CDR3 sequences, approximately 60% of them singletons; the top ten hold more than 6%.

The sample was blood. V and J are TRBV12-3 or TRBV12-4 and TRBJ2-7, with TRBD2 matching 8 bases. The receptor comes from a man aged 18 to 30 in good health. The CDR3, as DNA: TGTGCCAGCAGTTTGGCGGGAGGAGTACCCTACGAGCAGTACTTC. Its protein product is CASSLAGGVPYEQYF.